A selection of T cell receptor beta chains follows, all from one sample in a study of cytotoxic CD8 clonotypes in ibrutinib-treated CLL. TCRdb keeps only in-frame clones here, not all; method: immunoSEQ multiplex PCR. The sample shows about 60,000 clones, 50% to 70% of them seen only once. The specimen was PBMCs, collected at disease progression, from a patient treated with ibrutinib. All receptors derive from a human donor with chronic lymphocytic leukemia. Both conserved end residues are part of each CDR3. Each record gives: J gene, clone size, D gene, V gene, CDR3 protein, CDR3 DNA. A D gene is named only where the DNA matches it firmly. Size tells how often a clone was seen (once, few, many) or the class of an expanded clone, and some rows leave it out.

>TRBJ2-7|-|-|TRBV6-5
CASSYVQVGYEQYF
TGTGCCAGCAGTTACGTGCAGGTTGGGTACGAGCAGTACTTC
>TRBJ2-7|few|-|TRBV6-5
CASSTFGTDTYEQYF
TGTGCCAGCAGTACGTTCGGGACTGACACCTACGAGCAGTACTTC
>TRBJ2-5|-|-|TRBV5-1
CASSPSDRKETQYF
TGCGCCAGCAGCCCTAGCGACAGGAAAGAGACCCAGTACTTC
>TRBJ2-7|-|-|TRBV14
CASRPGISTSYEQYF
TGTGCCAGCAGACCCGGGATCTCGACCTCCTACGAGCAGTACTTC
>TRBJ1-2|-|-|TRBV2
CASSSGQNYTF
TGTGCCAGCAGCTCCGGACAGAACTACACCTTC
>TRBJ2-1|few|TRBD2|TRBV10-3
CAIPKIPTSGGSSYNEQFF
TGTGCCATTCCCAAGATCCCCACTAGCGGGGGAAGCTCCTACAATGAGCAGTTCTTC
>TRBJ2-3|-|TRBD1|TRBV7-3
CASSYGQGKADTQYF
TGTGCCAGCAGCTATGGACAGGGGAAGGCAGATACGCAGTATTTT
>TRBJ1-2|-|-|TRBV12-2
CASRLARPYGYTF
TGTGCAAGTCGCTTAGCCCGCCCCTATGGCTACACCTTC
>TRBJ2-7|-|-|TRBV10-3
CAISQTPDSYEQYF
TGTGCCATCAGCCAAACCCCCGACAGTTACGAGCAGTACTTC
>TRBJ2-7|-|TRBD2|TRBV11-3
CASSLDSSGRSYEQYF
TGTGCCAGCAGCTTAGATTCGAGCGGGAGGTCGTACGAGCAGTACTTC
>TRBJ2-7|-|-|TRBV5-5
CASSLFRESTEQYF
TGTGCCAGCAGCTTGTTCCGGGAGTCTACCGAGCAGTACTTC
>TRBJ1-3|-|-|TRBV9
CASSPGGFSGNTIYF
TGTGCCAGCAGCCCGGGAGGGTTCTCTGGAAACACCATATATTTT
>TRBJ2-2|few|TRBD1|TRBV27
CASSARDRGPGELFF
TGTGCCAGCAGTGCCCGGGACAGGGGCCCCGGGGAGCTGTTTTTT
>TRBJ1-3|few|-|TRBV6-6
CASTRGGNTIYF
TGTGCCAGCACCAGGGGTGGAAACACCATATATTTT
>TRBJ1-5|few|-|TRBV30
CAWSLQGPSNQPQHF
TGTGCCTGGAGTCTGCAGGGACCTAGCAATCAGCCCCAGCATTTT
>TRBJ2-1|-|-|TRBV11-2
CASSLDFPAEQFF
TGTGCCAGCAGCTTAGATTTCCCAGCCGAGCAGTTCTTC
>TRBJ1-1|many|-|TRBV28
CASRQSYPNTEAFF
TGTGCCAGCAGGCAATCGTACCCGAACACTGAAGCTTTCTTT
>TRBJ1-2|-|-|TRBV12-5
CASAQTGNFNYGYTF
TGTGCTAGTGCCCAAACAGGGAATTTTAACTATGGCTACACCTTC
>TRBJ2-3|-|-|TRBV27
CASSPNPDTQYF
TGTGCCAGCTCTCCGAATCCAGATACGCAGTATTTT
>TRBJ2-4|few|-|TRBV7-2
CASSLQVSDKNIQYF
TGTGCCAGCAGCTTACAAGTTTCCGACAAAAACATTCAGTACTTC
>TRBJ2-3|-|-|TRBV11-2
CASSYNTQYF
TGTGCCAGCAGTTATAATACGCAGTATTTT
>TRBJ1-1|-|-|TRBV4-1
CASSQDRSRTGVMNTEAFF
TGCGCCAGCAGCCAAGATAGGTCGCGGACCGGGGTAATGAACACTGAAGCTTTCTTT
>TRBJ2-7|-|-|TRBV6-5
CASIRDIDSYEQYF
TGTGCCAGCATCCGGGACATAGACTCCTACGAGCAGTACTTC
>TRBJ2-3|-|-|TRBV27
CASIPLDESTDTQYF
TGTGCCAGCATTCCTTTAGACGAGAGCACAGATACGCAGTATTTT
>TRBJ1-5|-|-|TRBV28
CASTKGPRQPQHF
TGTGCCAGCACCAAGGGGCCCCGTCAGCCCCAGCATTTT
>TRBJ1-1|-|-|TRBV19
CASSTRAMNTEAFF
TGTGCCAGTAGTACCAGGGCCATGAACACTGAAGCTTTCTTT
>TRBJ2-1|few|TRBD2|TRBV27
CASRSGLAGVDEQFF
TGTGCCAGCAGGTCGGGACTAGCGGGAGTGGATGAGCAGTTCTTC
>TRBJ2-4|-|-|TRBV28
CASSLAAKNIQYF
TGTGCCAGCAGTTTGGCGGCCAAAAACATTCAGTACTTC
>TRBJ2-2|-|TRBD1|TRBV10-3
CAISESGTANTGELFF
TGTGCCATCAGTGAGTCAGGGACAGCGAACACCGGGGAGCTGTTTTTT
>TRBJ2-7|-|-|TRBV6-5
CASSYLGGDEQYF
TGTGCCAGCAGTTACCTAGGAGGGGACGAGCAGTACTTC
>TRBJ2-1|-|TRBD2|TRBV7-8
CASSLGLAGNEQFF
TGTGCCAGCAGCTTAGGACTAGCAGGGAATGAGCAGTTCTTC
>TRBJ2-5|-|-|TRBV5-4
CASSLGPLPQYF
TGTGCCAGCAGCCTGGGCCCGCTGCCCCAGTACTTC
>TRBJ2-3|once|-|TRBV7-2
CASSPGPSTDTQYF
TGTGCCAGCAGCCCGGGACCTAGCACAGATACGCAGTATTTT
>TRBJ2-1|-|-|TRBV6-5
CASSYLNEQFF
TGTGCCAGCAGTTACTTGAATGAGCAGTTCTTC
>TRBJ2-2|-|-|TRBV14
CASSQVGKRSNTGELFF
TGTGCCAGCAGCCAAGTCGGGAAGCGCTCGAACACCGGGGAGCTGTTTTTT
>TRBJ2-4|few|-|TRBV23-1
CASSLGRAARAKNIQYF
TGCGCCAGCAGTCTAGGTAGGGCAGCGAGAGCCAAAAACATTCAGTACTTC
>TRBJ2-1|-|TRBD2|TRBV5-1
CASSLGLAAYNEQFF
TGCGCCAGCAGCTTGGGACTAGCGGCTTACAATGAGCAGTTCTTC
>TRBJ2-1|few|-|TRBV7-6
CASSLALPSSYNEQFF
TGTGCCAGCAGCTTAGCGCTCCCGAGCTCCTACAATGAGCAGTTCTTC
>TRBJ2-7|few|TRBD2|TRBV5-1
CASSYGLAGAVEQYF
TGCGCCAGCAGCTACGGACTAGCGGGAGCAGTCGAGCAGTACTTC
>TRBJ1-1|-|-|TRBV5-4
CASYRAVNTEAFF
TGTGCCAGCTATAGGGCGGTGAACACTGAAGCTTTCTTT
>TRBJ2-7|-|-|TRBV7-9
CASSPEWDPYEQYF
TGTGCCAGCAGCCCCGAGTGGGATCCCTACGAGCAGTACTTC
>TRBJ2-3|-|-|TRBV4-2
CASRQMPTDTQYF
TGTGCCAGCAGGCAAATGCCCACAGATACGCAGTATTTT
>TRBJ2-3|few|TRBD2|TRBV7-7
CASSVAGAADTQYF
TGTGCCAGCAGCGTAGCGGGGGCGGCAGATACGCAGTATTTT
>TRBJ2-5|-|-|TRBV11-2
CASSIYKETQYF
TGTGCCAGCAGCATTTACAAAGAGACCCAGTACTTC
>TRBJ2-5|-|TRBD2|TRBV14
CASSQGLAPETQYF
TGTGCCAGCAGCCAAGGACTAGCACCAGAGACCCAGTACTTC
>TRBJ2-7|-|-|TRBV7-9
CASRGPSSYEQYF
TGTGCCAGCAGAGGGCCGTCCTCCTACGAGCAGTACTTC
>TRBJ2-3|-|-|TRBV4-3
CASSQENTRTDTQYF
TGCGCCAGCAGCCAAGAGAATACTAGGACAGATACGCAGTATTTT
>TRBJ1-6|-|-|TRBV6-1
CASSEVGSGRGSPLHF
TGTGCCAGCAGTGAAGTTGGTAGTGGGAGGGGGTCACCCCTCCACTTT
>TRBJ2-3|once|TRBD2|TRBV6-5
CASKGRGTDTQYF
TGTGCCAGCAAGGGGAGGGGCACAGATACGCAGTATTTT
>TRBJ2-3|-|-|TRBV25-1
CASSEVVSDRFTDTQYF
TGTGCCAGCAGTGAGGTGGTGAGCGATCGATTCACAGATACGCAGTATTTT
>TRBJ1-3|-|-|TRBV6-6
CASSYPGGAGNTIYF
TGTGCCAGCAGTTACCCTGGCGGGGCTGGAAACACCATATATTTT
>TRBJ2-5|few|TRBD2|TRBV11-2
CASRLAGGEVTQYF
TGTGCCAGCAGGCTAGCGGGAGGGGAGGTGACCCAGTACTTC
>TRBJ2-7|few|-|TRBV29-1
CSVEGPDMYEQYF
TGCAGCGTTGAAGGCCCGGATATGTACGAGCAGTACTTC
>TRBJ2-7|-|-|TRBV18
CASSRTESYEQYF
TGTGCCAGCTCACGGACAGAATCCTACGAGCAGTACTTC
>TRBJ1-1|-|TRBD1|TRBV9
CASSEGGTDYTEAFF
TGTGCCAGCAGTGAGGGGGGGACAGATTACACTGAAGCTTTCTTT
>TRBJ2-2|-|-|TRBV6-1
CASTDRTFTGTGELFF
TGTGCCAGCACTGACCGGACCTTCACTGGGACCGGGGAGCTGTTTTTT
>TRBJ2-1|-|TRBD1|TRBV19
CATIDRVGNEQFF
TGTGCCACTATCGACAGGGTCGGCAATGAGCAGTTCTTC
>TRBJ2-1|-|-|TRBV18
CASSPQGGLHNEQFF
TGTGCCAGCTCACCCCAGGGGGGGCTCCACAATGAGCAGTTCTTC
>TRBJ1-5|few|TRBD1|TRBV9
CASSSTGGIQPQHF
TGTGCCAGCAGCTCTACAGGGGGAATTCAGCCCCAGCATTTT
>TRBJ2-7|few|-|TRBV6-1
CASRVGAQNEQYF
TGTGCCAGCAGGGTGGGGGCGCAGAACGAGCAGTACTTC